This T cell receptor beta chain was profiled in a study of T cells of healthy individuals (dated by TCRdb to 2016 to 2019). The CDR3 numbers 16 residues from cysteine through phenylalanine. Only the CDR3 DNA stays, 48 bases, in frame from base 1. CDR1 is given as LGHNA and CDR2 as YSLEER, both from the germline V gene. The V end loses 4 bases and the J end loses 0 bases, and a stretch of 10 bases separates them. This clonotype was observed at least ten times. Its antigen specificity is not known. No qualities accompany the bases; no much larger clone lies one base away. Libraries were built with 5' RACE. Reads for this sample came from an Illumina MiSeq. In TCRdb, the public reads were trimmed at Q25 with fastp and aligned with MiXCR, with productive beta chains retained. CDR3 protein sequences are deduplicated, and each keeps its most common genes and DNA. The sample profile shows fewer than 90,000 distinct CDR3 sequences; about 5% of them were found once. The ten largest clones take up 6.5% to 8% of the sample.

This TCR derives from a female donor in good health. The chain links TRBV4-3 with TRBJ2-6; TRBD2 is a possible D gene, resting on 5 matching bases. The DNA is as follows: TGCGCCAGCAGCCCTAGCCGGAGCTCTGGGGCCAACGTCCTGACTTTC. It specifies CASSPSRSSGANVLTF.